This TCR beta chain was identified during a study of spatial heterogeneity in lung cancer. Time point: sample taken at primary tumor resection. The CDR3 totals 13 residues. CDR1 and CDR2 (germline): SGDLS, YYNGEE. V was cut by 0 bases and J by 3 bases, with 4 bases left in between. This clonotype is medium-sized within its sample. The target antigen is unknown. General study results and limits: Higher tumor mutation counts went along with higher counts of expanded intratumoral alpha and beta TCRs.

Via MiXCR, TCRdb re-called the 5' RACE reads, giving one row per CDR3 protein. The sample carries 3,000 to 4,000 distinct CDR3 sequences, approximately 5.5% recorded once. Sequencing used lung tumor tissue, obtained at surgery. The J gene is TRBJ1-5, the V gene TRBV9; D gene unclear. The sequence came from a female donor with early-stage non-small cell lung cancer. The CDR3 DNA reads as TGTGCCAGCAGCGTAGGAATCAATCAGCCCCAGCATTTT. It encodes CASSVGINQPQHF.